Each of the 11 T cell receptor beta chains below was sequenced from the same sample in a study of shared clonotypes between healthy human individuals (TCRdb year 2020). Libraries were prepared through the immunoSEQ multiplex PCR assay. The table was pulled from immuneACCESS by TCRdb, which kept in-frame rearrangements only. Such tables lose some clones; where checked, under half of the loss comes from unresolved V genes, and the rest has no known cause. The sample profile shows millions of clones; approximately 95% of them were found once. The ten largest clones capture about 0.39% of the sample. The sequenced sample consisted of naive CD4+ T cells from PBMCs. Interpreted using the paper, the cell subset or site label stands for: CD45RA+ positively selected. The receptors stem from a man between 18 and 35 years old in good health. Some clones in this sample may be carry-over from other donors' samples.

In regard to this clone: The same CDR3 can be traced to other DNA sequences in this sample. The chain carries TRBV11-2 and TRBJ2-7; D gene ambiguous. The length of the CDR3 is 11 residues. Germline V gene data show CDR1 as SGHAT and CDR2 as FQNNGV. V was pared by 1 base and J by 6 bases, with 4 bases between. CDR3 DNA: TGTGCCAGCAGCTTAGGTAGCGAGCAGTACTTC. This gives the protein CASSLGSEQYF.

The V and J genes are TRBV5-1 and TRBJ2-3, with TRBD1 matching over 9 bases. CDR3 length: 16 residues. Looked up from germline, CDR1 is SGHRS and CDR2 is YFSETQ. Trimming at V came to 3 bases and at J to 0 bases, leaving 5 bases not matched to a gene. CDR3 nucleotides: TGCGCCAGCAGCTGGGGGACAGGGTATAGCACAGATACGCAGTATTTT. Amino acids: CASSWGTGYSTDTQYF. Using reference TRBV5-1 and TRBJ2-3 for the parts outside the CDR3, the full variable domain is KAGVTQTPRYLIKTRGQQVTLSCSPISGHRSVSWYQQTPGQGLQFLFEYFSETQRNKGNFPGRFSGRQFSNSRSEMNVSTLELGDSALYLCASSWGTGYSTDTQYFGPGTRLTVL.

The genes are TRBV7-9 and TRBJ1-1, with D unclear. The ends were cut back, 1 base at V and 4 bases at J, with 19 bases in the middle. The germline V gene encodes CDR1 SEHNR and CDR2 FQNEAQ (reference sequence). The CDR3 has 17 residues. The CDR3 DNA is TGTGCCAGCAGCTTAGTAGGAGGCGAGCCGTGGGGCACTGAAGCTTTCTTT. Amino acid sequence: CASSLVGGEPWGTEAFF.

The J gene is TRBJ2-2, the V gene TRBV10-3; no clear D. V lost 4 bases to trimming and J lost 1 base, with 19 bases between them. CDR1 is ENHRY, CDR2 SYGVKD, per germline. This CDR3 has 18 residues. CDR3 nucleotides: TGTGCCATCAGTGGCGGCCCAGGTGGTACAAGGAACACCGGGGAGCTGTTTTTT. It encodes CAISGGPGGTRNTGELFF.

V is TRBV28 and J is TRBJ2-5; D not resolved. Trimming left V 5 bases short and J 2 bases short, with 21 bases between. This CDR3 region has 17 residues. CDR1 is MDHEN and CDR2 is SYDVKM in the germline V gene. The CDR3 sequence is CASSPSYPRASQETQYF. The CDR3 coding sequence is TGTGCCAGCAGTCCGTCCTATCCCCGGGCCTCACAAGAGACCCAGTACTTC. Full variable domain (missing parts from reference TRBV28 and TRBJ2-5): DVKVTQSSRYLVKRTGEKVFLECVQDMDHENMFWYRQDPGLGLRLIYFSYDVKMKEKGDIPEGYSVSREKKERFSLILESASTNQTSMYLCASSPSYPRASQETQYFGPGTRLLVL.

This chain uses TRBV2 with TRBJ2-5; D gene ambiguous. The CDR3 has 13 amino acids. V lost 1 base, J lost 6 bases, and 9 bases lay in between. From germline, CDR1 is SNHLY and CDR2 FYNNEI. The CDR3, as DNA: TGTGCCAGCAGTGAAGAAGGTCGGAAGACCCAGTACTTC. Protein sequence: CASSEEGRKTQYF. Looking up the rest from reference TRBV2 and TRBJ2-5 gives the full variable domain: EPEVTQTPSHQVTQMGQEVILRCVPISNHLYFYWYRQILGQKVEFLVSFYNNEISEKSEIFDDQFSVERPDGSNFTLKIRSTKLEDSAMYFCASSEEGRKTQYFGPGTRLLVL.

As for this clone: Other DNA variants within this sample encode the same CDR3. The rearrangement uses TRBV18 and TRBJ2-5; no definite D call. V shed 2 bases and J shed 5 bases, with 9 bases lying between them. Germline loops: CDR1 KGHSH, CDR2 LQKENI. The CDR3 sequence is 13 residues long. CDR3 protein: CASSPGLGETQYF. The CDR3 DNA reads as TGTGCCAGCTCACCAGGGCTGGGGGAGACCCAGTACTTC.

The chain recombines TRBV7-2 with TRBJ2-7; 9 bases align to TRBD2. Germline CDR1 is SGHTA and CDR2 is FQGNSA. The CDR3 extends over 16 amino acids. Trimming removed 1 base from V and 6 bases from J; junction bases left unmatched: 10. For the CDR3, the DNA is TGTGCCAGCAGCTTAGTTTCGACTAGCGGAGGTACCGAGCAGTACTTC. It yields the protein CASSLVSTSGGTEQYF.

The gene calls are TRBV2 and TRBJ1-1; D perhaps matches TRBD1 (5 bases). The CDR3 consists of 14 residues. V lost 6 bases and J 5 bases, leaving 16 bases between the germline ends. CDR1 SNHLY and CDR2 FYNNEI come from the germline V gene. CDR3 DNA: TGTGCCAGCAGCCCCCTGAGGGGAGGGACTGAAGCTTTCTTT. Its translation: CASSPLRGGTEAFF.

The chain uses TRBV18 and TRBJ1-6; weak D call: TRBD1 (6 bases). Germline-derived CDR1 and CDR2 are KGHSH and LQKENI. The CDR3 consists of 16 residues. V was pared by 2 bases and J by 4 bases, with 12 bases between. CDR3 loop: CASSPISGDYNSPLHF. The CDR3 nucleotides read TGTGCCAGCTCACCAATTTCAGGGGATTATAATTCACCCCTCCACTTT.

The V call is TRBV14, the J call TRBJ2-7; D not certain. The V and J ends lost 0 bases and 2 bases respectively, with 2 bases between them. The germline V gene has CDR1 SGHDN and CDR2 FVKESK. The CDR3 runs to 12 residues. The CDR3 here is CASSQDTYEQYF. The CDR3 DNA sequence: TGTGCCAGCAGCCAAGACACCTACGAGCAGTACTTC. The whole variable domain, filled in from reference TRBV14 and TRBJ2-7, reads EAGVTQFPSHSVIEKGQTVTLRCDPISGHDNLYWYRRVMGKEIKFLLHFVKESKQDESGMPNNRFLAERTGGTYSTLKVQPAELEDSGVYFCASSQDTYEQYFGPGTRLTVT.